This TCR beta chain was recorded in a study of CD8 T cells in Susac syndrome (dated by TCRdb to the late 2010s). With respect to the entire study: The study used repertoire sequencing to test whether antigen drove CD8+ T cell activation and differentiation in Susac syndrome. The clonality of the CD8+ T cell repertoire was compared across approximately twelve healthy donors, some 14 Susac syndrome patients and 15 multiple sclerosis patients.

RNA was extracted with the RNeasy kit and roughly 0.45 to 1 ug was reverse transcribed using random hexamers. TCR beta CDR3 regions were amplified with the immunoSEQ multiplex PCR assay covering 54 Vbeta and 13 Jbeta segments. To correct PCR amplification bias, a synthetic template baseline was used for both primer optimization and computational correction. The study's own analysis went as follows. Reads were assigned to V, D and J genes according to IMGT and analyzed in immunoSEQ Analyzer, with only productive sequences retained. Clonality was calculated as one minus the Shannon entropy normalized by log2 of the number of productive unique sequences. For each patient and control, public and private clones were evaluated within the 100 most prevalent clones. A clone was defined as Susac-specific if it was absent from the healthy and MS cohorts, from over a thousand published viral clones and from other ImmuneACCESS disease sequences. Starting from the raw public reads, TCRdb applied fastp trimming at Q25, assembled clones with MiXCR and retained in-frame beta chains. Under each unique CDR3 protein, matching rows form one entry showing the most common genes and DNA. TCRdb's processing, not the authors' own work, is the source of the V and J calls. A total of some 110,000 distinct CDR3 sequences appear in this sample, over 90% of them only once. The ten largest make up roughly 0.31% of the sample.

Peripheral blood CD8+ and CD4+ T cells from healthy donors, Susac syndrome patients and multiple sclerosis patients were profiled using high-throughput TCR beta sequencing. Multiple sclerosis controls were treatment-naive patients with stable or active relapsing-remitting disease fulfilling revised McDonald criteria. Bulk CD8+ and CD4+ T cells were purified magnetically by negative isolation, whereas CD8+ TEMRA cells were enriched by FACS. Blood was drawn into EDTA tubes, processed within 24 hours, and PBMCs were isolated by density gradient centrifugation. PBMCs intended for TCR sequencing were cryopreserved in liquid nitrogen and thawed later in a water bath at 37 degrees C. Purity of sorted or isolated CD4+, CD8+ and CD8+ TEMRA cells was at least 90%. As for this clonotype: It has no known antigen specificity. Base quality data are lacking; no much larger clone is found one base away.

Study-wide conclusions, independent of this receptor: The study acknowledged that relatively few individuals were included in the TCR sequencing and HLA analysis.

The germline V gene sets CDR1 to MGHDK and CDR2 to SYGVNS. Reading from cysteine to phenylalanine, the CDR3 counts 16 amino acids. The retained sequence is limited to the CDR3, 48 bases, with the frame set at the first base. Trimming takes 3 bases from V and 4 bases from J, and the germline ends sit 17 bases apart. The receptor's source is a human donor with multiple sclerosis. This chain is built from TRBV25-1 and TRBJ2-3; TRBD1 might be the D gene, on 6 matching bases. Sequencing was performed on CD8+ T cells from PBMCs. The CDR3 reads CASSDNRAIGADTQYF. The DNA sequence is as follows: TGTGCCAGCAGTGACAACAGGGCAATCGGCGCAGATACGCAGTATTTT.